The count of the clone carrying this T cell receptor (beta chain) is one. The data stem from a study of blood T cell repertoires in COVID-19. The overall study: The origin of the acute and convalescent COVID-19 samples was the United States, Italy and Spain. PBMCs, B-cell-depleted T cells, or T cells provided the cDNA or gDNA that made up the material.

CDR3 length: 14 residues. V lost 2 bases and J 5 bases, leaving 13 bases between the germline ends. Germline V gene data show CDR1 as SGDLS and CDR2 as YYNGEE. As processed by the authors: By means of reference gene primer amplification, nucleated cell counts were estimated. Sequencing used immunoSEQ multiplex PCR; TCRdb keeps in-frame clones, though not all of them. That table is the source of V, J and clone size, and D and trimming were worked out from the DNA. The profile shows around 160,000 clones, over 75% of them singletons. The V and J genes are TRBV9 and TRBJ2-5; weak D call: TRBD2 (6 bases). This clonotype originated in a woman aged 30 to 39 with acute COVID-19. The sample taken for sequencing was PBMCs or T cells enriched from blood (not recorded which). CDR3 nucleotides: TGTGCCAGCAGCGTTGGCTGGGGGGAGGAGACCCAGTACTTC. Protein product: CASSVGWGEETQYF.